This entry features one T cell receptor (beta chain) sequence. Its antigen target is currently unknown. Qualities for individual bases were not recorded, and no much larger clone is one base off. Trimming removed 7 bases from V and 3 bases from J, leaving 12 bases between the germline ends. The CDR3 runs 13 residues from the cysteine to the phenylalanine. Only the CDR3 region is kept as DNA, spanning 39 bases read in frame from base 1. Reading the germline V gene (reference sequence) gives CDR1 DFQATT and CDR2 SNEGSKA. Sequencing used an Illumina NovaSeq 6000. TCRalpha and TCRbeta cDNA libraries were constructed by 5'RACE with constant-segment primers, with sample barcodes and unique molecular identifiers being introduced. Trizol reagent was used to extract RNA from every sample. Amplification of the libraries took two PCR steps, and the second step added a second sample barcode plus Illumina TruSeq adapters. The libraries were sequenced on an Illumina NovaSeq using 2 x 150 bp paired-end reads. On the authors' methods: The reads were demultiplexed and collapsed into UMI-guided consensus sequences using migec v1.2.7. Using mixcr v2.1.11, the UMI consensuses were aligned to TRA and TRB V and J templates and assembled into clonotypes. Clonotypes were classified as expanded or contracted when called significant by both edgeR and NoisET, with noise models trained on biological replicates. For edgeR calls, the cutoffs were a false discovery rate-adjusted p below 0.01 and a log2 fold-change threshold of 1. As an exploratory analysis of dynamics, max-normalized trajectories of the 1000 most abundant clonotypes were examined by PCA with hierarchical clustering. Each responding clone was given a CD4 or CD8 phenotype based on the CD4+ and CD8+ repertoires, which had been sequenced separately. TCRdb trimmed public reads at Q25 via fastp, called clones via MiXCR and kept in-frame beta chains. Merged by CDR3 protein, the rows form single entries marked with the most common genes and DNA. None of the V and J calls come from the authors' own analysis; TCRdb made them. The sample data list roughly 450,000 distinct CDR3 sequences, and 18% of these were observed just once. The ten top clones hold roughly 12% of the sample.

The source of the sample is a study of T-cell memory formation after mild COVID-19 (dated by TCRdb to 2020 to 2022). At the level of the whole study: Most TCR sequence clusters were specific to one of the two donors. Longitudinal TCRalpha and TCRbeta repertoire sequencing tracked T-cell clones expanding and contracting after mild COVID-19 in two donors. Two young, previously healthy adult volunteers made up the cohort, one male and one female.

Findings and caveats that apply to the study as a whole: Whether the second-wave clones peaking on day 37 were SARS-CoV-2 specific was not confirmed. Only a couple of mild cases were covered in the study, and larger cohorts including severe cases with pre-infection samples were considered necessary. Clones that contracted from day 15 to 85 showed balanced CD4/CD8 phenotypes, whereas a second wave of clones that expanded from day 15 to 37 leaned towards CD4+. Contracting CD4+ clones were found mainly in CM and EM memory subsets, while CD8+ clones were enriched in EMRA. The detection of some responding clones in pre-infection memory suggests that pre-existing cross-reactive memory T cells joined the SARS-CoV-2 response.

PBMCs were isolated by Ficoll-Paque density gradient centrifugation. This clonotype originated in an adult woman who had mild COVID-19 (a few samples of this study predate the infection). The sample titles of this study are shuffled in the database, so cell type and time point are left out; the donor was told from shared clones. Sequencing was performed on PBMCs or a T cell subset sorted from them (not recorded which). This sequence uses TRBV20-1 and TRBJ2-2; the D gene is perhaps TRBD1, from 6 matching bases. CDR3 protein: CSVNTGHTGELFF. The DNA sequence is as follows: TGCAGTGTGAACACAGGGCACACCGGGGAGCTGTTTTTT.